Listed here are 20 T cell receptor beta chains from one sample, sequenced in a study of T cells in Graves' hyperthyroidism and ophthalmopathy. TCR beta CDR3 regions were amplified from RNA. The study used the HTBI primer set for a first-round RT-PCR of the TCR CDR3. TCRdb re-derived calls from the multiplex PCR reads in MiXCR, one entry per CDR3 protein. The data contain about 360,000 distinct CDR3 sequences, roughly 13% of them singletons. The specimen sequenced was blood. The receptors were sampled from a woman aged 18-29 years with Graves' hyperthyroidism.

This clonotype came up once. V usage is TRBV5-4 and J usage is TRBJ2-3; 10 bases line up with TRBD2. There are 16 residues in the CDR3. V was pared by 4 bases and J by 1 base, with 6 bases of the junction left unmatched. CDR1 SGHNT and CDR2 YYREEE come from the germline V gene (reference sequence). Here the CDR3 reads CASSKSGGERTDTQYF. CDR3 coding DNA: TGTGCCAGCAGCAAAAGCGGGGGGGAACGCACAGATACGCAGTATTTT.

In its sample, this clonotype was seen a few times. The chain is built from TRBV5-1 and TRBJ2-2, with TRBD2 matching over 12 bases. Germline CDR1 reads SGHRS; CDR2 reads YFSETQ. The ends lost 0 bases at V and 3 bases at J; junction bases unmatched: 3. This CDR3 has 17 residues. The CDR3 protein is CASSLARTSGDTGELFF. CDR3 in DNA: TGCGCCAGCAGCTTGGCTAGGACTAGCGGGGACACCGGGGAGCTGTTTTTT.

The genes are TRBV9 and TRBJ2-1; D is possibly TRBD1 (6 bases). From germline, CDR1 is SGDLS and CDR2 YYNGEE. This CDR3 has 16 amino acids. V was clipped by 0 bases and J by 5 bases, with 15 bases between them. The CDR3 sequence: CASSVVRGSIHNEQFF. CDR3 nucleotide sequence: TGTGCCAGCAGCGTAGTCAGGGGCAGTATACACAATGAGCAGTTCTTC. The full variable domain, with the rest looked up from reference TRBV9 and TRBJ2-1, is DSGVTQTPKHLITATGQRVTLRCSPRSGDLSVYWYQQSLDQGLQFLIQYYNGEERAKGNILERFSAQQFPDLHSELNLSSLELGDSALYFCASSVVRGSIHNEQFFGPGTRLTVL.

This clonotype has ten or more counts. This CDR3 reads CAISRNGEDGEQYF. The CDR3 DNA reads as TGTGCCATCAGTCGAAATGGGGAGGACGGAGAGCAGTACTTC. The chain employs TRBV10-3 and TRBJ2-7; TRBD2 might be the D (6 bases). Germline CDR1 reads ENHRY; CDR2 reads SYGVKD. V lost 5 bases and J lost 7, with 18 bases in between. The CDR3 extends over 14 amino acids.

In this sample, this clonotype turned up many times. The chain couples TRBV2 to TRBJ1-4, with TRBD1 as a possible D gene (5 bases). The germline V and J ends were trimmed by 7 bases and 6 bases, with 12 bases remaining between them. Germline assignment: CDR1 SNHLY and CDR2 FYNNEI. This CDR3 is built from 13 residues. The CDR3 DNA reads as TGTGCCAGCAAAAGGGGCGCAGATGAAAAACTGTTTTTT. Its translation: CASKRGADEKLFF.

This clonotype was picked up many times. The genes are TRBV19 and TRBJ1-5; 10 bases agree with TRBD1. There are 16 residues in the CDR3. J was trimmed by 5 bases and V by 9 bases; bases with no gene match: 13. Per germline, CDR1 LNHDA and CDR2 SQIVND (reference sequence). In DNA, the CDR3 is TGTGCCAGCAACTTGGGGGGACAGGGGAGTTATCAGCCCCAGCATTTT. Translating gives CASNLGGQGSYQPQHF. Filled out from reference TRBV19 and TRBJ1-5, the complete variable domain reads DGGITQSPKYLFRKEGQNVTLSCEQNLNHDAMYWYRQDPGQGLRLIYYSQIVNDFQKGDIAEGYSVSREKKESFPLTVTSAQKNPTAFYLCASNLGGQGSYQPQHFGDGTRLSIL.

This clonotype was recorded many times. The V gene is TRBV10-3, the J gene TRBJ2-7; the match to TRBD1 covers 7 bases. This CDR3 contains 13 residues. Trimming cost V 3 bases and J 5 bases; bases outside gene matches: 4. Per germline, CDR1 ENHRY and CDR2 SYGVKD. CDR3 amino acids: CAISEQGRHEQYF. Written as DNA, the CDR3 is TGTGCCATCAGTGAACAGGGGAGACACGAGCAGTACTTC.

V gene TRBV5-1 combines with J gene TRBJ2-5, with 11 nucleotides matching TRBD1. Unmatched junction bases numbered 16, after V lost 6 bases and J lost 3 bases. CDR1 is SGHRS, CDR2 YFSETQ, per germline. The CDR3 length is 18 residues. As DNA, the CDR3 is TGCGCCAGCACTGTGGATGGCCGGGACAGGGGGACTAAAGAGACCCAGTACTTC. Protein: CASTVDGRDRGTKETQYF.

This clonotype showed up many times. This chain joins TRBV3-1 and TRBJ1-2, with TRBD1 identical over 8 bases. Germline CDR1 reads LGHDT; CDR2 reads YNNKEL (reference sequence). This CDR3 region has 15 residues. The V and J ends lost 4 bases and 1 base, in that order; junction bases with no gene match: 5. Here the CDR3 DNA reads TGTGCCAGCAGCCCGGGAGGACAGGGTAACTATGGCTACACCTTC. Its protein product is CASSPGGQGNYGYTF.

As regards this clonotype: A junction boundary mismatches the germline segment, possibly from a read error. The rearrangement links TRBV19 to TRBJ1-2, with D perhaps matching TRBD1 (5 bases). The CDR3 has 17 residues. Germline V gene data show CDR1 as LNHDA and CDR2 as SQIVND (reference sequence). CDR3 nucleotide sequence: TGTGCCGGTAGTATTCAGGGCGGATCGACCGAAGCATATGGCTACACCTTC. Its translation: CAGSIQGGSTEAYGYTF.

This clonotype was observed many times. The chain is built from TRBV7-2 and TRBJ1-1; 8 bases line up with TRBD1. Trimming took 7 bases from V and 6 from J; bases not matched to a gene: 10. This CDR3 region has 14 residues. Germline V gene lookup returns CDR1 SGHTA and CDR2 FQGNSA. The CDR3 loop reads CASNSYRGEAEAFF. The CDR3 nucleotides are TGTGCCAGCAACTCCTACAGGGGGGAGGCTGAAGCTTTCTTT.

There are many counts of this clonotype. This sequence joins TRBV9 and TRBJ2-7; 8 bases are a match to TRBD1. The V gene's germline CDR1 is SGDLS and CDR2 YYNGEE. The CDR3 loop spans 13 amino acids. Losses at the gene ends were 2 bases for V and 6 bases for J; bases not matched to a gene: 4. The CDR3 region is CASSVGQGSEQYF. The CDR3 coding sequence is TGTGCCAGCAGCGTTGGACAGGGAAGCGAGCAGTACTTC.

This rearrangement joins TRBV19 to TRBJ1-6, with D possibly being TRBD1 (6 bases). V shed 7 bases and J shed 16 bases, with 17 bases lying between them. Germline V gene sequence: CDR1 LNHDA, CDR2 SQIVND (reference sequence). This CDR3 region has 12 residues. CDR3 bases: TGTGCCAGTACCCAGACGGAGGACAGACTCCACTTT. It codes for CASTQTEDRLHF.

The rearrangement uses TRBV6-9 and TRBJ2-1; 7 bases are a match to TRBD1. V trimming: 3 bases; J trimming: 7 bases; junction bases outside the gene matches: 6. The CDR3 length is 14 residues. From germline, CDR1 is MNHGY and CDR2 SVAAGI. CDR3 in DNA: TGTGCCAGCAGTTACGGGGCAGGGGGAAATGAGCAGTTCTTC. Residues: CASSYGAGGNEQFF.

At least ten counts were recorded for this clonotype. The CDR3 protein is CASSRGGATNEKLFF. CDR3 bases: TGTGCCAGCAGTCGGGGGGGTGCAACTAATGAAAAACTGTTTTTT. The chain employs TRBV2 and TRBJ1-4, with a tentative D call TRBD1 (5 bases). The length of the CDR3 is 15 residues. Germline V gene lookup returns CDR1 SNHLY and CDR2 FYNNEI. Trimming stripped 5 bases from V and 0 bases from J, with 10 bases between. Full variable domain (rest looked up from reference TRBV2 and TRBJ1-4): EPEVTQTPSHQVTQMGQEVILRCVPISNHLYFYWYRQILGQKVEFLVSFYNNEISEKSEIFDDQFSVERPDGSNFTLKIRSTKLEDSAMYFCASSRGGATNEKLFFGSGTQLSVL.

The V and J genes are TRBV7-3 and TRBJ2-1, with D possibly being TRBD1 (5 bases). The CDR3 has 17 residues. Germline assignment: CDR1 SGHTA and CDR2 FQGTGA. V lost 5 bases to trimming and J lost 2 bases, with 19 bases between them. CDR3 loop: CASSGRVGARPYNEQFF. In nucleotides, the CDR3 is TGTGCCAGCAGCGGACGGGTAGGGGCCCGCCCCTACAATGAGCAGTTCTTC.

CDR3 nucleotide sequence: TGTGCCATCAACCGGGACAGGGCCTACGAGCAGTACTTC. Translating gives CAINRDRAYEQYF. This chain joins TRBV10-3 and TRBJ2-7; TRBD1 agrees at 9 bases. There are 13 residues in the CDR3. V lost 7 bases, J lost 2 bases, and 3 bases stayed unmatched. Germline CDR1 reads ENHRY; CDR2 reads SYGVKD.

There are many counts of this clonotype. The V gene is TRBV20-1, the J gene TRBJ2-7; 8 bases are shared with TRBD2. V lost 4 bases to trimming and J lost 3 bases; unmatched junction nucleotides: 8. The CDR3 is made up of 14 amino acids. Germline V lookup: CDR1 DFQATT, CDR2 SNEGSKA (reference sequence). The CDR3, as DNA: TGCAGTGCTATACAGTTAGCGGGAAGCTACGAGCAGTACTTC. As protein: CSAIQLAGSYEQYF.

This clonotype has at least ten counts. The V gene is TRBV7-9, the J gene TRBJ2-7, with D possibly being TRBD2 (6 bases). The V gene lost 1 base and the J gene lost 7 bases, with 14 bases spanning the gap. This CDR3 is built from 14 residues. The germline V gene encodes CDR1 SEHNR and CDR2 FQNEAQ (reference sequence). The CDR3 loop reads CASSLGSSAGEQYF. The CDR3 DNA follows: TGTGCCAGCAGCTTAGGATCCTCTGCGGGGGAGCAGTACTTC. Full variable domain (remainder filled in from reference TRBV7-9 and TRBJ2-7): DTGVSQNPRHKITKRGQNVTFRCDPISEHNRLYWYRQTLGQGPEFLTYFQNEAQLEKSRLLSDRFSAERPKGSFSTLEIQRTEQGDSAMYLCASSLGSSAGEQYFGPGTRLTVT.

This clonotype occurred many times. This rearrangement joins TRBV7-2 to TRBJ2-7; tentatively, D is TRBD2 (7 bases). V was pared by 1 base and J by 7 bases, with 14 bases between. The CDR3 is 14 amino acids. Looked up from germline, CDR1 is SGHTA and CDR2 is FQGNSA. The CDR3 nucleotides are TGTGCCAGCAGCTTAGGGGGGGGGGCTTTAGAGCAGTACTTC. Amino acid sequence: CASSLGGGALEQYF.